The rows below give T cell receptor beta chains drawn from one sample of a study of shared clonotypes between healthy human individuals. Using immunoSEQ multiplex PCR, the repertoire was profiled, and TCRdb retains in-frame clones only, with some absent. The profile shows roughly 1 million clones, about 70% of them singletons. The sequencing input was memory CD4+ T cells sorted from blood. Source of these receptors: a man between 18 and 35 years old in good health. Both conserved end residues are part of each CDR3. Each record gives: V gene, J gene, D gene, clone size, CDR3 protein, CDR3 DNA. A D gene is named only where the DNA matches it firmly. Clone size is shown for a subset of rows, as once, few, many or a class of expanded clone.

v_gene: TRBV25-1; j_gene: TRBJ1-6; d_gene: TRBD1; abundance: .; CDR3aa: CASSGKGTVNSPLHF; CDR3nt: TGTGCCAGCAGTGGGAAAGGGACAGTAAATTCACCCCTCCACTTT
v_gene: TRBV19; j_gene: TRBJ1-1; d_gene: .; abundance: .; CDR3aa: CASREVLLMNTEAFF; CDR3nt: TGTGCCAGTAGGGAGGTCCTCCTTATGAACACTGAAGCTTTCTTT
v_gene: TRBV6-5; j_gene: TRBJ1-1; d_gene: .; abundance: .; CDR3aa: CASSYSFMRGAFF; CDR3nt: TGTGCCAGCAGTTACTCGTTTATGCGAGGGGCTTTCTTT
v_gene: TRBV27; j_gene: TRBJ1-1; d_gene: .; abundance: once; CDR3aa: CASSLIAGNTEAFF; CDR3nt: TGTGCCAGCAGTTTAATCGCAGGGAACACTGAAGCTTTCTTT
v_gene: TRBV19; j_gene: TRBJ2-2; d_gene: .; abundance: .; CDR3aa: CASRSGPGELFF; CDR3nt: TGTGCCAGTAGGTCAGGGCCCGGGGAGCTGTTTTTT
v_gene: TRBV6-1; j_gene: TRBJ2-2; d_gene: .; abundance: .; CDR3aa: CASITGPQNTGELFF; CDR3nt: TGTGCCAGCATCACCGGGCCCCAGAACACCGGGGAGCTGTTTTTT
v_gene: TRBV21-1; j_gene: TRBJ2-2; d_gene: .; abundance: once; CDR3aa: CASSKNPIPLVTGELFF; CDR3nt: TGTGCCAGCAGCAAAAACCCTATCCCACTCGTCACCGGGGAGCTGTTTTTT
v_gene: TRBV5-4; j_gene: TRBJ2-5; d_gene: TRBD1; abundance: few; CDR3aa: CASRMTGQETQYF; CDR3nt: TGTGCCAGCAGGATGACAGGGCAAGAGACCCAGTACTTC
v_gene: TRBV5-6; j_gene: TRBJ1-4; d_gene: .; abundance: few; CDR3aa: CASSSLSGNEKLFF; CDR3nt: TGTGCCAGCAGCTCCCTTTCCGGTAATGAAAAACTGTTTTTT
v_gene: TRBV18; j_gene: TRBJ1-5; d_gene: TRBD1; abundance: once; CDR3aa: CASSPPNKGADQPQHF; CDR3nt: TGTGCCAGCTCCCCCCCCAACAAGGGGGCCGATCAGCCCCAGCATTTT
v_gene: TRBV29-1; j_gene: TRBJ2-5; d_gene: .; abundance: .; CDR3aa: CSVIGGLRETQYF; CDR3nt: TGCAGCGTTATTGGGGGTTTGAGGGAGACCCAGTACTTC
v_gene: TRBV6-6; j_gene: TRBJ1-5; d_gene: .; abundance: once; CDR3aa: CASSYTQDSNQPQHF; CDR3nt: TGTGCCAGCAGTTACACCCAGGATAGCAATCAGCCCCAGCATTTT
v_gene: TRBV2; j_gene: TRBJ2-1; d_gene: TRBD2; abundance: .; CDR3aa: CASSEQLAGNHEQFF; CDR3nt: TGTGCCAGCAGTGAACAGCTAGCGGGGAACCATGAGCAGTTCTTC
v_gene: TRBV7-2; j_gene: TRBJ2-2; d_gene: .; abundance: .; CDR3aa: CASSSLSRITGELFF; CDR3nt: TGTGCCAGCAGCTCACTAAGTAGGATAACCGGGGAGCTGTTTTTT
v_gene: TRBV7-9; j_gene: TRBJ2-3; d_gene: TRBD2; abundance: .; CDR3aa: CASSLSRGESDTQYF; CDR3nt: TGTGCCAGCAGCTTAAGTCGGGGGGAGTCGGATACGCAGTATTTT
v_gene: TRBV7-9; j_gene: TRBJ1-3; d_gene: .; abundance: .; CDR3aa: CASSPPTLHSGRGIYF; CDR3nt: TGTGCCAGCAGCCCTCCGACGTTACACTCTGGAAGAGGCATATATTTT
v_gene: TRBV10-3; j_gene: TRBJ2-7; d_gene: TRBD1; abundance: .; CDR3aa: CAISESSRTGTYEQYF; CDR3nt: TGTGCCATCAGTGAGTCGTCCCGGACAGGGACCTACGAGCAGTACTTC
v_gene: TRBV18; j_gene: TRBJ2-1; d_gene: .; abundance: .; CDR3aa: CASSPGLSRVNEQFF; CDR3nt: TGTGCCAGCTCACCAGGGCTCTCGAGGGTCAATGAGCAGTTCTTC
v_gene: TRBV10-3; j_gene: TRBJ1-3; d_gene: TRBD1; abundance: few; CDR3aa: CAIKGLDRVSGNTIYF; CDR3nt: TGTGCCATCAAGGGGTTGGACAGGGTATCTGGAAACACCATATATTTT
v_gene: TRBV9; j_gene: TRBJ2-3; d_gene: .; abundance: .; CDR3aa: CASSVVGRITDTQYF; CDR3nt: TGTGCCAGCAGCGTAGTGGGCAGGATCACAGATACGCAGTATTTT
v_gene: TRBV7-2; j_gene: TRBJ2-1; d_gene: .; abundance: once; CDR3aa: CASSLVISFGGINNEQFF; CDR3nt: TGTGCCAGCAGCTTAGTTATCAGCTTCGGCGGGATCAACAATGAGCAGTTCTTC
v_gene: TRBV5-4; j_gene: TRBJ2-2; d_gene: TRBD2; abundance: .; CDR3aa: CASSRGGVAGELFF; CDR3nt: TGTGCCAGCAGCCGCGGGGGGGTGGCCGGGGAGCTGTTTTTT
v_gene: TRBV5-3; j_gene: TRBJ2-5; d_gene: .; abundance: .; CDR3aa: CASRTRGTQTGTQYF; CDR3nt: TGTGCCAGCCGGACTCGCGGGACCCAGACCGGGACCCAGTACTTC
v_gene: TRBV18; j_gene: TRBJ2-2; d_gene: TRBD1; abundance: many; CDR3aa: CASSRGQGDTGELFF; CDR3nt: TGTGCCAGCTCAAGAGGACAGGGAGACACCGGGGAGCTGTTTTTT
v_gene: TRBV6-5; j_gene: TRBJ2-7; d_gene: .; abundance: .; CDR3aa: CASSPPGEQYF; CDR3nt: TGTGCCAGCAGCCCCCCGGGCGAGCAGTACTTC
v_gene: TRBV30; j_gene: TRBJ1-2; d_gene: .; abundance: once; CDR3aa: CAWSKVSYGYTF; CDR3nt: TGTGCCTGGAGTAAGGTGAGCTATGGCTACACCTTC
v_gene: TRBV28; j_gene: TRBJ1-1; d_gene: .; abundance: .; CDR3aa: CASVINTEAFF; CDR3nt: TGTGCCAGCGTCATAAACACTGAAGCTTTCTTT
v_gene: TRBV30; j_gene: TRBJ2-2; d_gene: .; abundance: once; CDR3aa: CAWSVLQVLDTGELFF; CDR3nt: TGTGCCTGGAGTGTACTACAGGTTTTAGACACCGGGGAGCTGTTTTTT
v_gene: TRBV11-2; j_gene: TRBJ1-1; d_gene: .; abundance: .; CDR3aa: CASRLGGNTEAFF; CDR3nt: TGTGCCAGCAGGCTGGGGGGGAACACTGAAGCTTTCTTT
v_gene: TRBV6-5; j_gene: TRBJ1-3; d_gene: .; abundance: .; CDR3aa: CASTPTTSGNTIYF; CDR3nt: TGTGCCAGCACTCCTACAACTTCTGGAAACACCATATATTTT
v_gene: TRBV4-2; j_gene: TRBJ2-7; d_gene: TRBD2; abundance: .; CDR3aa: CASSQASGDSYEQYF; CDR3nt: TGTGCCAGCAGCCAGGCTAGCGGGGACTCCTACGAGCAGTACTTC
v_gene: TRBV7-2; j_gene: TRBJ2-7; d_gene: TRBD2; abundance: few; CDR3aa: CASSSRTSGRVYEQYF; CDR3nt: TGTGCCAGCAGCTCCAGGACTAGCGGGAGAGTCTACGAGCAGTACTTC
v_gene: TRBV9; j_gene: TRBJ2-3; d_gene: TRBD2; abundance: .; CDR3aa: CASSGSGRASGYSFTDTQYF; CDR3nt: TGTGCCAGCAGCGGTAGCGGGAGGGCCTCTGGGTATAGTTTCACAGATACGCAGTATTTT
v_gene: TRBV30; j_gene: TRBJ2-7; d_gene: .; abundance: .; CDR3aa: CAWSGPTYEQYF; CDR3nt: TGTGCCTGGAGCGGGCCGACCTACGAGCAGTACTTC
v_gene: TRBV4-2; j_gene: TRBJ1-1; d_gene: .; abundance: .; CDR3aa: CASSQTKGARAFF; CDR3nt: TGTGCCAGCAGCCAAACAAAGGGTGCGAGAGCTTTCTTT
v_gene: TRBV18; j_gene: TRBJ1-2; d_gene: .; abundance: few; CDR3aa: CASSELQGLYGYTF; CDR3nt: TGTGCCAGCTCGGAATTACAGGGTCTCTATGGCTACACCTTC
v_gene: TRBV11-2; j_gene: TRBJ1-2; d_gene: .; abundance: once; CDR3aa: CASSPSTANVYGYTF; CDR3nt: TGTGCCAGCAGCCCCTCGACCGCTAATGTCTATGGCTACACCTTC
v_gene: TRBV6-6; j_gene: TRBJ2-2; d_gene: TRBD2; abundance: .; CDR3aa: CAGVGGRGNTGELFF; CDR3nt: TGTGCCGGGGTTGGAGGGAGGGGGAACACCGGGGAGCTGTTTTTT
v_gene: TRBV19; j_gene: TRBJ2-7; d_gene: .; abundance: once; CDR3aa: CASSPYSPGGPSYEQYF; CDR3nt: TGTGCCAGTAGTCCGTACTCTCCTGGGGGCCCCTCCTACGAGCAGTACTTC
v_gene: TRBV5-8; j_gene: TRBJ2-3; d_gene: TRBD2; abundance: .; CDR3aa: CASSLGLAGLSTDTQYF; CDR3nt: TGTGCCAGCAGCTTGGGGCTAGCGGGCCTCAGCACAGATACGCAGTATTTT
v_gene: TRBV27; j_gene: TRBJ2-5; d_gene: .; abundance: .; CDR3aa: CASSFGGAPQETQYF; CDR3nt: TGTGCCAGCAGTTTTGGTGGGGCACCCCAAGAGACCCAGTACTTC
v_gene: TRBV7-9; j_gene: TRBJ2-1; d_gene: TRBD1; abundance: .; CDR3aa: CASVVGTGGNEQFF; CDR3nt: TGTGCCAGCGTGGTCGGGACAGGGGGCAATGAGCAGTTCTTC
v_gene: TRBV5-8; j_gene: TRBJ1-5; d_gene: .; abundance: few; CDR3aa: CASSLGGDGNQPQHF; CDR3nt: TGTGCCAGCAGTCTCGGAGGGGATGGAAATCAGCCCCAGCATTTT
v_gene: TRBV7-2; j_gene: TRBJ2-3; d_gene: .; abundance: .; CDR3aa: CASSLNIIYTDTQYF; CDR3nt: TGTGCCAGCAGCTTAAATATCATTTACACAGATACGCAGTATTTT
v_gene: TRBV2; j_gene: TRBJ2-1; d_gene: TRBD2; abundance: few; CDR3aa: CASRLGTTSYNEQFF; CDR3nt: TGTGCCAGCAGACTGGGGACTACCTCCTACAATGAGCAGTTCTTC
v_gene: TRBV30; j_gene: TRBJ1-4; d_gene: .; abundance: few; CDR3aa: CAWSDGTKGEKLFF; CDR3nt: TGTGCCTGGAGTGACGGGACCAAGGGTGAAAAACTGTTTTTT
v_gene: TRBV5-1; j_gene: TRBJ2-3; d_gene: TRBD1; abundance: .; CDR3aa: CASSLGDRVSPDTQYF; CDR3nt: TGCGCCAGCAGCTTGGGGGACAGGGTGTCCCCAGATACGCAGTATTTT
v_gene: TRBV7-9; j_gene: TRBJ2-2; d_gene: .; abundance: .; CDR3aa: CASSQDSGELFF; CDR3nt: TGTGCCAGCAGCCAGGACAGCGGGGAGCTGTTTTTT
v_gene: TRBV14; j_gene: TRBJ2-5; d_gene: TRBD2; abundance: .; CDR3aa: CASSQTAGARKTQYF; CDR3nt: TGTGCCAGCAGCCAAACAGCGGGGGCTCGAAAGACCCAGTACTTC
v_gene: TRBV6-6; j_gene: TRBJ1-6; d_gene: .; abundance: .; CDR3aa: CASSYTGGRNSPLHF; CDR3nt: TGTGCCAGCAGTTACACTGGGGGCAGGAATTCACCCCTCCACTTT
v_gene: TRBV2; j_gene: TRBJ2-7; d_gene: .; abundance: .; CDR3aa: CASRGDGGINF; CDR3nt: TGTGCCAGCAGGGGAGACGGGGGAATAAACTTC
v_gene: TRBV6-1; j_gene: TRBJ2-3; d_gene: TRBD2; abundance: .; CDR3aa: CASRTSGGRTDTQYF; CDR3nt: TGTGCCAGCAGGACTAGCGGGGGCCGCACAGATACGCAGTATTTT
v_gene: TRBV28; j_gene: TRBJ2-3; d_gene: TRBD2; abundance: many; CDR3aa: CASSRVTSGGADTQYF; CDR3nt: TGTGCCAGCAGCCGCGTTACTAGCGGGGGTGCAGATACGCAGTATTTT
v_gene: TRBV7-2; j_gene: TRBJ2-5; d_gene: TRBD2; abundance: .; CDR3aa: CASSPGTSGRGETQYF; CDR3nt: TGTGCCAGCAGCCCGGGGACTAGCGGGAGGGGGGAGACCCAGTACTTC
v_gene: TRBV7-8; j_gene: TRBJ2-5; d_gene: TRBD2; abundance: .; CDR3aa: CASSLGVAGGGETQYF; CDR3nt: TGTGCCAGCAGCTTAGGAGTAGCGGGAGGGGGAGAGACCCAGTACTTC
v_gene: TRBV6-1; j_gene: TRBJ1-3; d_gene: .; abundance: .; CDR3aa: CASSEGGPGNTIYF; CDR3nt: TGTGCCAGCAGTGAGGGGGGACCCGGAAACACCATATATTTT
v_gene: TRBV5-1; j_gene: TRBJ1-3; d_gene: .; abundance: .; CDR3aa: CASSPDAQGSGNTIYF; CDR3nt: TGCGCCAGCAGCCCAGACGCGCAGGGTTCTGGGAACACCATATATTTT